A selection of T cell receptor beta chains follows, all from one sample in a study of PD-1 blockade in classical Hodgkin lymphoma. Measured with immunoSEQ multiplex PCR; TCRdb has only the in-frame clones, and not every one. This sample has roughly 15,000 clones, with about 81% found just once. Sequencing was performed on peripheral blood mononuclear cells (PBMCs), taken at baseline. Receptors were obtained from a human donor with classical Hodgkin lymphoma. Each CDR3 is given with its conserved first and last residue. D genes are given only for firm matches. A row's size may be missing; if present it is once, few, many or a size class.

D gene	V gene	J gene	clone size	CDR3 protein	CDR3 DNA
TRBD1	TRBV19	TRBJ2-7	NA	CASSSPTDRAPHEQYF	TGTGCCAGTAGTAGTCCAACCGACAGGGCGCCCCACGAGCAGTACTTC
TRBD1	TRBV7-9	TRBJ1-2	once	CASSLTGALRDGYTF	TGTGCCAGCAGCTTAACAGGGGCCCTGCGAGACGGCTACACCTTC
NA	TRBV9	TRBJ1-4	once	CASSRSGNEKLFF	TGTGCCAGCAGCCGGTCCGGGAATGAAAAACTGTTTTTT
TRBD1	TRBV4-2	TRBJ1-1	few	CASSLWTGTNTEAFF	TGTGCCAGCAGCCTTTGGACAGGGACGAACACTGAAGCTTTCTTT
NA	TRBV5-1	TRBJ2-3	NA	CASRVGLADTDTQYF	TGCGCCAGCAGGGTTGGTCTAGCTGACACAGATACGCAGTATTTT
NA	TRBV7-8	TRBJ2-5	NA	CASSLVETQYF	TGTGCCAGCAGCTTAGTAGAGACCCAGTACTTC
NA	TRBV21-1	TRBJ2-5	NA	CASSKGTWTSPYF	TGTGCCAGCAGCAAAGGAACCTGGACAAGTCCTTACTTC
TRBD2	TRBV27	TRBJ2-5	NA	CATRAAGGPGAQYF	TGTGCCACGCGGGCAGCGGGGGGGCCGGGGGCCCAGTACTTC
NA	TRBV5-8	TRBJ2-7	NA	CASSLRGRGIHEQYF	TGTGCCAGCAGCTTGAGGGGGCGCGGGATCCACGAGCAGTACTTC
TRBD2	TRBV5-1	TRBJ2-2	NA	CASSFGTSPTGELFF	TGCGCCAGCAGCTTCGGGACTAGTCCCACCGGGGAGCTGTTTTTT
TRBD1	TRBV28	TRBJ1-1	NA	CASSPRGQIEAFF	TGTGCCAGCAGTCCCCGGGGACAGATTGAAGCTTTCTTT
TRBD2	TRBV7-9	TRBJ2-1	NA	CASSQTSGRVDEQFF	TGTGCCAGCAGCCAGACTAGCGGGAGAGTAGATGAGCAGTTCTTC
NA	TRBV15	TRBJ2-5	NA	CATSRTRLVEETQYF	TGTGCCACCAGCAGAACACGACTAGTTGAAGAGACCCAGTACTTC
NA	TRBV5-1	TRBJ2-3	NA	CASSFRQADTQYF	TGCGCCAGCAGCTTTAGACAAGCAGATACGCAGTATTTT
TRBD1	TRBV5-1	TRBJ2-2	NA	CASSLADRGAGNTGELFF	TGCGCCAGCAGCTTGGCTGACAGGGGCGCAGGGAACACCGGGGAGCTGTTTTTT
TRBD2	TRBV9	TRBJ2-3	NA	CASSVTLAGGSPDTQYF	TGTGCCAGCAGCGTAACACTAGCGGGAGGTTCGCCAGATACGCAGTATTTT
TRBD1	TRBV5-1	TRBJ2-7	NA	CASSWQGQSYEQYF	TGCGCCAGCAGCTGGCAGGGACAGTCCTACGAGCAGTACTTC
TRBD1	TRBV18	TRBJ2-3	NA	CASSIPSGDRGRNTQYF	TGTGCCAGCTCAATCCCAAGCGGTGACAGGGGGCGTAATACGCAGTATTTT
NA	TRBV5-4	TRBJ2-2	NA	CASSSRDRNTGELFF	TGTGCCAGCAGCTCCCGAGACAGGAACACCGGGGAGCTGTTTTTT
TRBD1	TRBV6-1	TRBJ1-1	NA	CASSKRQGPTEAFF	TGTGCCAGCAGTAAGAGACAGGGCCCCACTGAAGCTTTCTTT
NA	TRBV27	TRBJ2-1	NA	CASSLFPNNEQFF	TGTGCCAGCAGTTTATTCCCAAACAATGAGCAGTTCTTC
NA	TRBV10-3	TRBJ2-7	NA	CAISGYSYEQYF	TGTGCCATCAGTGGCTACTCCTACGAGCAGTACTTC
TRBD1	TRBV9	TRBJ1-1	NA	CASSARQGMNTEAFF	TGTGCCAGCAGCGCCAGACAGGGGATGAACACTGAAGCTTTCTTT
TRBD1	TRBV9	TRBJ2-7	NA	CASSVADRSEQYF	TGTGCCAGCAGCGTAGCGGACAGGAGCGAGCAGTACTTC
NA	TRBV2	TRBJ1-5	once	CASKRQQQSNQPQHF	TGTGCCAGCAAAAGACAGCAACAAAGCAATCAGCCCCAGCATTTT
NA	TRBV2	TRBJ2-1	NA	CASSSELYNEQFF	TGTGCCAGCAGCAGTGAACTATACAATGAGCAGTTCTTC
TRBD1	TRBV28	TRBJ1-5	few	CASRTPGQNQPQHF	TGTGCCAGCAGGACCCCGGGACAGAATCAGCCCCAGCATTTT
TRBD1	TRBV9	TRBJ2-5	NA	CASSASGGQGRETQYF	TGTGCCAGCAGCGCCTCTGGGGGACAGGGACGGGAGACCCAGTACTTC
NA	TRBV7-9	TRBJ2-2	NA	CASSLSENTGELFF	TGTGCCAGCAGCTTATCTGAGAACACCGGGGAGCTGTTTTTT
NA	TRBV5-1	TRBJ1-5	NA	CASSLMGYSNQPQHF	TGCGCCAGCAGCTTGATGGGGTATAGCAATCAGCCCCAGCATTTT
TRBD1	TRBV7-2	TRBJ1-1	NA	CASSLVATGGWDTEAFF	TGTGCCAGCAGCTTAGTGGCGACAGGGGGTTGGGACACTGAAGCTTTCTTT
NA	TRBV9	TRBJ1-1	NA	CASSVGVIGGWETEAFF	TGTGCCAGCAGCGTAGGGGTTATCGGGGGCTGGGAGACTGAAGCTTTCTTT
NA	TRBV6-5	TRBJ2-7	once	CASSYGGLGYEQYF	TGTGCCAGCAGTTACGGAGGGTTGGGGTACGAGCAGTACTTC
TRBD1	TRBV7-2	TRBJ1-3	NA	CASSGTGGTGNTIYF	TGTGCCAGCAGCGGGACAGGGGGTACGGGAAACACCATATATTTT
NA	TRBV25-1	TRBJ2-3	NA	CASRLYVADTQYF	TGTGCCAGCAGATTGTACGTTGCAGATACGCAGTATTTT
TRBD1	TRBV5-1	TRBJ2-1	NA	CASSSGTGVDYNEQFF	TGCGCCAGCAGCTCCGGGACAGGGGTAGACTACAATGAGCAGTTCTTC
NA	TRBV7-6	TRBJ2-5	NA	CASSLARDIQTQYF	TGTGCCAGCAGCTTAGCGCGAGATATACAAACCCAGTACTTC
NA	TRBV12-5	TRBJ1-4	NA	CASGLVRGVVQEKLFF	TGTGCTAGTGGTTTGGTAAGGGGGGTGGTTCAAGAAAAACTGTTTTTT
NA	TRBV27	TRBJ2-5	NA	CASSLLQETQYF	TGTGCCAGCAGTCTCCTTCAAGAGACCCAGTACTTC
NA	TRBV28	TRBJ2-2	NA	CASNNQNTGELFF	TGTGCCAGCAACAACCAGAACACCGGGGAGCTGTTTTTT
NA	TRBV18	TRBJ1-2	NA	CASSRGTGSDYGYTF	TGTGCCAGCTCACGGGGGACGGGGAGTGACTATGGCTACACCTTC
TRBD2	TRBV10-3	TRBJ2-2	NA	CAISDLLAGGLGGELFF	TGTGCCATCAGTGACTTACTAGCGGGGGGGCTTGGCGGGGAGCTGTTTTTT
TRBD1	TRBV18	TRBJ1-1	NA	CASSYYRGVDTEAFF	TGTGCCAGCTCATACTACAGGGGAGTTGACACTGAAGCTTTCTTT
NA	TRBV7-9	TRBJ2-3	few	CASATSTSTDTQYF	TGTGCCAGCGCAACCAGTACTAGCACAGATACGCAGTATTTT
TRBD1	TRBV2	TRBJ2-6	NA	CASSRRGTPSGANVLTF	TGTGCCAGCAGCCGCAGGGGGACACCTTCTGGGGCCAACGTCCTGACTTTC
NA	TRBV7-6	TRBJ1-2	NA	CASSPGGTLRVYGYTF	TGTGCCAGCAGCCCTGGCGGGACCCTTCGGGTCTATGGCTACACCTTC
TRBD2	TRBV18	TRBJ2-3	once	CASSPMGLAGGSDTQYF	TGTGCCAGCTCACCGATGGGACTAGCGGGAGGTAGTGATACGCAGTATTTT
NA	TRBV9	TRBJ2-1	NA	CASSVGGNRAMGYYNEQFF	TGTGCCAGCAGCGTCGGAGGGAACCGGGCTATGGGGTACTACAATGAGCAGTTCTTC
NA	TRBV28	TRBJ1-5	NA	CASSLNRVGVDQPQHF	TGTGCCAGCAGTTTAAACAGGGTGGGAGTAGATCAGCCCCAGCATTTT